This T cell receptor (beta chain) was retrieved from a study of cytomegalovirus exposure and HLA in healthy donors (dated 2017 in TCRdb). Context from the whole study: An earlier analysis of approximately 640 of the donors reported roughly 270 Gb of sequence data and roughly 110 million unique TCR beta sequences from 150 million to 200 million T cells. Around 300 gigabases of sequencing data and roughly 90 million unique TCR sequences were included in an early release covering roughly 600 HLA-typed donors. Among the approximately 420 genotyped donors, about 85% belonged to the genetic ancestry cluster associated with self-reported Caucasian donors. The study was designed to test whether signatures of past pathogen exposure could be identified by cataloging public T cell receptors. The study used immunosequencing to profile the T cell repertoires of hundreds of subjects and linked those repertoires to cytomegalovirus serostatus. Besides the first cohort of approximately 710 subjects, a separate validation cohort made up of some 110 different subjects was used. To predict cytomegalovirus infection status, the study brought together high-throughput TCR immunosequencing, statistical association of individual TCRs with disease status, and machine learning. A later analysis re-analyzed previously published TCR beta repertoires from approximately 700 donors and added high-resolution HLA genotyping to study TCR occurrence patterns. In the later analysis, no new phenotypic data were used to find candidate immune exposures; instead, reliance was placed on TCR beta sequences and their occurrence across donors. An earlier analysis of 587 of the donors applied high-throughput TCR beta sequencing to assess whether each TCR beta V gene segment acted as functional or pseudogenic. Alongside the repertoire data, information on donor age, sex, ethnicity and CMV serostatus was compiled. A later genetic analysis took genome-wide SNP genotypes for about 60% of the roughly 670 donors and used that subset as a discovery cohort. Every discovery cohort repertoire had been produced on one sequencing platform. HLA typing covered class I and class II loci at four-digit resolution. Typing coverage varied by locus: roughly 629-640 donors for A, B, C, DRB1 and DQB1; roughly 520 for DQA1; more than 600 for DPA1; roughly 470 for DPB1. Four to six DR-DQ haplotypes were handled as single units for association and clustering, since linkage in the cohort was strong. Among 398 genotyped donors of the cohort, an average of 235,054 unique TCR beta nucleotide sequences were sequenced per donor, 15% to 20% of them non-productive.

What the research found in general, with its limitations: A further reported finding was that TCR beta sequences accurately predicted the HLA-A and HLA-B alleles for most subjects in the first cohort. Correlated functional status among segregating V segments might reflect linkage disequilibrium, but an unknown experimental factor could not be ruled out. The classifier was reported to diagnose cytomegalovirus status with high specificity and sensitivity in both the original and validation cohorts. A cluster of highly shared sequence variants was judged likely to be a technical artifact of the sequencing pipeline. A later analysis associated 15,000 to 20,000 TCR beta sequences with specific HLA alleles at a false discovery rate of 0.05. HLA typing was unavailable for some donors at each locus, so association tests used only the typed subset. Most TCR sequences were observed very rarely across donors, whereas some public TCRs were present in many individuals. Only TCR beta chains were sequenced in this cohort, and the absence of alpha or paired-chain data limited detectable features. Some 16 rarely observed V segments, including chromosome 9 orphons, were excluded from the earlier analysis of about 500 of the donors because counts were too low. In a later analysis, several top co-occurrence clusters were reported to appear linked to parvovirus B19, influenza, CMV and Epstein-Barr virus. In an earlier analysis of 587 of the donors, most TCR beta V segments were observed in productive rearrangements about 87% or about 30% of the time, broadly matching IMGT annotations. According to a later genetic analysis, donors in an Asian-associated ancestry cluster had fewer N-insertions in productive TCRs than the approximately 710-donor mean. CMV serostatus was the only immune exposure information available for the cohort. In a later genetic analysis, a missense DCLRE1C variant was associated with V-gene and J-gene trimming of TCR beta chains, and the association was replicated in an independent cohort. Sequencing depth was assumed to be roughly uniform across donors in the presence/absence analyses, though that assumption may not hold. The authors suggested that the approach could potentially be generalized to other disease states and immunological phenotypes. A later analysis found that HLA-associated TCR beta chains were more clonally expanded and had lower generation probabilities than equally common non-associated chains. In the study, around 160 TCR beta chains were listed as associated with cytomegalovirus. A later analysis found that TCR association rates varied across HLA loci, with DRB1 alleles showing the most associated TCRs and HLA-C alleles the fewest. In vitro tests confirmed that three of the cytomegalovirus-associated TCR beta chains recognize cytomegalovirus antigens. Strong co-occurrence of HLA alleles, especially DR and DQ, made assigning TCR associations to individual alleles difficult. Some IMGT-functional V segments, including TRBV6-2 and TRBV6-3, could not be distinguished by the 87-base-pair reads and were therefore excluded. Most CMV-associated TCR beta chains appeared to be HLA-restricted in a later analysis, and the HLA associations seemed to be driven largely by CMV exposure.

To prepare the library, the immunoSEQ multiplex PCR assay was applied. The multiplex PCR relied on a mix of 60 forward primers for TCR Vbeta segments and 13 reverse primers for TCR Jbeta segments. A multiplex PCR assay on genomic DNA amplified the CDR3 region of rearranged TCR beta genes. Amplified TCR beta libraries were sequenced as 87-base-pair reads on the Illumina HiSeq System. The authors' pipeline ran thus. Across the roughly 670 repertoires, a later analysis counted roughly 77 million unique TCR beta chains, 9 million to 14 million of which were shared by at least two donors. Raw reads were error-corrected and collapsed into unique sequences by a nearest-neighbor algorithm in which closely related sequences were merged to remove PCR and sequencing errors. CDR3 sequences were aligned to IMGT reference sequences to assign V, D and J gene segments. Each retained sequence needed at least a six-nucleotide match to both a V gene segment and a J gene segment. A rearrangement was called productive if the CDR3 had no stop codons and remained in frame with V and J, and every other rearrangement was called non-productive. Following IMGT convention, CDR3 was defined as the stretch from the second conserved V-encoded cysteine to the conserved J-encoded phenylalanine. The earlier analysis of roughly 590 of the donors excluded sequences that lacked an unambiguous match to a single V gene segment. In an earlier analysis of 587 of the donors, V segments were called functional above 56.7% productive rearrangements and were called segregating when the between-donor standard deviation exceeded 5%. A statistical classification framework was built to diagnose cytomegalovirus status from the catalog of TCR beta chain sequences. A later analysis assigned V and J genes by comparing TCR nucleotide sequences with IMGT/GENE-DB human TR gene sequences. A later analysis assigned CDR3 sequences and most-parsimonious VDJ recombination scenarios with the TCRdist pipeline. In a later analysis, each TCR beta chain was defined by its CDR3 amino acid sequence together with its V-gene family, and reads lacking a unique V-gene family were excluded. As a way to deal with suspected cross-contamination and a sequencing artifact, a later analysis dropped hundreds of nucleotide sequences that were highly shared and had low generation probability. In a later analysis, a clonal expansion index for each public chain was calculated from normalized within-repertoire ranks of inferred template counts. In a later analysis, generation probabilities were computed using a VDJ recombination model fitted to out-of-frame rearrangements, and the results were checked against IGoR. A later analysis scored TCR-TCR, TCR-HLA and TCR-CMV co-occurrence with hypergeometric tests, applying a repertoire-size bias correction to TCR pairs. To estimate false discovery rates, a later analysis permuted the HLA or CMV assignments 20 times. In a later analysis, co-occurring TCRs were grouped using DBSCAN, with TCRdist sequence similarity added in when clustering inside HLA-allele-positive subsets. Repertoires with fewer than 30,000 or more than 120,000 public chains, plus five repertoires with anomalous nucleotide sharing, were excluded from co-occurrence clustering. TCRdb re-hosts the immuneACCESS table, in-frame sequences only. Its copies lack some clones; in the studies checked, an unresolved V gene accounts for under half of them, and the cause for the rest is not known. The DNA was the basis for D and trimming; V, J and clone size are from that table. Here the sample has 50,000 to 75,000 clones; about four fifths occur a single time. Around 3.9% of the sample belongs to the ten largest clones.

The cohort consisted of hundreds of healthy bone marrow donors. All cohort members were sampled while nominally healthy, although unrecorded immune exposures were likely present. The donor was CMV seronegative and was included in the group of over 300 seronegative cohort members. A peripheral blood sample was collected from each donor, and TCR beta sequencing was performed on peripheral blood mononuclear cells. Genomic DNA extraction from the blood cell samples was performed with the Qiagen DNeasy Blood Extraction Kit. About this clone itself: It has no known antigen specificity. It has no much larger one-base neighbor in the sample; base qualities were not kept.

V is shortened by 3 bases, J by 1 base, and the region joining them spans 13 bases. CDR1 and CDR2 are read off the germline V gene as KGHSH and LQKENI. The CDR3 starts with the cysteine, ends with the phenylalanine, and has 15 residues. Here the CDR3 DNA is all that survives: 45 bases in frame from base 1. The sequencing sample was made of PBMCs. The TCR comes from a woman in her thirties or forties in good health and CMV-seronegative. In this chain, TRBV18 is recombined with TRBJ2-7; perhaps TRBD2 is the D gene, with 5 bases matching. The DNA sequence is as follows: TGTGCCAGCTCACCCTACGCTCGACTATCCTACGAGCAGTACTTC. This sequence encodes CASSPYARLSYEQYF.